The 27 T cell receptor beta chains reported below all come from one sample, sequenced in a study of blood T cell repertoires in COVID-19. The protocol was immunoSEQ multiplex PCR, while the TCRdb copy is restricted to in-frame clones and leaves out a portion. The repertoire has over 200,000 clones, approximately 88% of them found once; the top ten carry about 2.3%. The sample was PBMCs or T cells enriched from blood (not recorded which). The receptors derive from a woman in her thirties or forties with acute COVID-19.

This chain uses TRBV25-1 with TRBJ1-2, with 7 bases identical to TRBD1. CDR3 length: 13 amino acids. Germline-derived CDR1 and CDR2 are MGHDK and SYGVNS. Trimming at V came to 3 bases and at J to 4 bases, leaving 2 bases not matched to a gene. This CDR3 is CASSDTGAYGYTF. CDR3 bases: TGTGCCAGCAGTGACACAGGGGCCTATGGCTACACCTTC.

The chain combines TRBV5-1 with TRBJ2-3, with 8 bases that match TRBD1. The CDR3 consists of 16 residues. Looked up from germline, CDR1 is SGHRS and CDR2 is YFSETQ. Losses at the gene ends were 0 bases for V and 3 bases for J; bases not matched to a gene: 6. The CDR3 is CASSLARGRVTDTQYF. The CDR3, as DNA: TGCGCCAGCAGCTTGGCCAGGGGGCGCGTTACAGATACGCAGTATTTT.

This sequence joins TRBV13 and TRBJ2-7; D unclear. The CDR3 consists of 13 residues. The V end was cut by 5 bases, the J end by 6 bases, with 14 bases between. Looked up from germline, CDR1 is PRHDT and CDR2 is FYEKMQ (reference sequence). CDR3 region: CASSKKILGEQYF. The DNA for the CDR3 is TGTGCCAGCAGCAAGAAGATCCTAGGCGAGCAGTACTTC.

The gene calls are TRBV5-5 and TRBJ1-4; no definite D call. The ends were cut back, 0 bases at V and 5 bases at J, with 11 bases in the middle. Germline CDR1 reads SGHKS; CDR2 reads YYEKEE (reference sequence). The CDR3 has 15 residues. The CDR3 sequence is CASSLAERANEKLFF. The DNA for the CDR3 is TGTGCCAGCAGCTTGGCAGAGAGGGCGAATGAAAAACTGTTTTTT.

The rearrangement links TRBV30 to TRBJ2-3; a possible D gene is TRBD1 (5 bases). The ends were cut back, 4 bases at V and 1 base at J, with 12 bases in the middle. Germline V gives CDR1 GTSNPN, CDR2 SVGIG (reference sequence). The CDR3 covers 14 residues. The CDR3 sequence is CAWNSPRGTDTQYF. CDR3 in DNA: TGTGCCTGGAACAGTCCCAGGGGCACAGATACGCAGTATTTT.

J is TRBJ1-2 and V is TRBV7-2; TRBD1 is a possible D gene (5 bases). V shed 2 bases and J shed 13 bases, with 14 bases lying between them. Germline V gives CDR1 SGHTA, CDR2 FQGNSA. The CDR3 extends over 12 amino acids. The CDR3 nucleotides read TGTGCCAGCAGCTTACAGGGCCGTCGGCTCACCTTC. It codes for CASSLQGRRLTF.

V usage is TRBV30 and J usage is TRBJ2-2; D not certain. The CDR3 is 12 amino acids. Deletions cut 0 bases from V and 8 bases from J, with 7 bases between. Germline V CDR1 and CDR2: GTSNPN, SVGIG (reference sequence). CDR3 in amino acids: CAWSVLWGELFF. The CDR3 coding sequence is TGTGCCTGGAGTGTCCTATGGGGGGAGCTGTTTTTT.

The V gene is TRBV30, the J gene TRBJ1-6; tentatively, D is TRBD1 (5 bases). Germline assignment: CDR1 GTSNPN and CDR2 SVGIG (reference sequence). Trimming shortened V by 3 bases and J by 7 bases, and 13 bases separated the two germline ends. CDR3 size: 14 residues. CDR3 residues: CAWRDGQGNSPLHF. Here the CDR3 DNA reads TGTGCCTGGAGGGACGGGCAGGGAAATTCACCCCTCCACTTT.

In the case of this clone: The junction departs from germline at one end; a sequencing error may be responsible. This rearrangement joins TRBV7-2 to TRBJ2-5, with TRBD2 matching 12 bases. The CDR3 extends over 15 amino acids. The germline gives CDR1 SGHTA, CDR2 FQGNSA. Written as DNA, the CDR3 is TGTGCCAGCAGCCTAGCGGGGGGGCCGGAAGAGACCCAGTACTTC. The encoded protein is CASSLAGGPEETQYF.

V gene TRBV20-1 combines with J gene TRBJ2-7, with 8 nucleotides matching TRBD2. J gave up 5 bases and V 3 bases, and 9 bases lay outside the gene matches. Per germline, CDR1 DFQATT and CDR2 SNEGSKA (reference sequence). The CDR3 consists of 14 residues. The CDR3 DNA is TGCAGTGCTAGTGAGTCGGGAGGGGTAAACGAGCAGTACTTC. It encodes CSASESGGVNEQYF.

The V and J genes are TRBV27 and TRBJ1-1; D not resolved. Germline assignment: CDR1 MNHEY and CDR2 SMNVEV (reference sequence). V lost 5 bases and J 0 bases, leaving 22 bases between the germline ends. The CDR3 has 18 residues. Here the CDR3 reads CASSPPRSRLGMNTEAFF. The CDR3 bases are TGTGCCAGCAGTCCCCCCAGGTCTCGGCTCGGAATGAACACTGAAGCTTTCTTT.

This clone showed up just once. The gene calls are TRBV2 and TRBJ2-3, with 9 positions matching TRBD1. CDR3 length equals 16 residues. The germline V gene has CDR1 SNHLY and CDR2 FYNNEI. The ends lost 4 bases at V and 1 base at J; junction bases unmatched: 6. The chain's CDR3 is CASSGTGVVGTDTQYF. CDR3 in DNA: TGTGCCAGCAGTGGGACAGGGGTGGTTGGCACAGATACGCAGTATTTT.

The chain carries TRBV19 and TRBJ1-2; TRBD1 matches 7 bases. Per the germline V gene, CDR1 is LNHDA and CDR2 is SQIVND (reference sequence). V lost 5 bases, J lost 0 bases, and 12 bases stayed unmatched. The length of the CDR3 is 17 residues. In DNA, the CDR3 is TGTGCCAGTAGTTTGTCGGGACAGTTCGACTCTAACTATGGCTACACCTTC. Its translation is CASSLSGQFDSNYGYTF.

A single count supports this clone. V is TRBV4-3 and J is TRBJ1-4, with D uncertain. This CDR3 region has 16 residues. Trimming stripped 3 bases from V and 0 bases from J, with 11 bases between. CDR1 is LGHNA and CDR2 is YSLEER in the germline V gene. The CDR3 loop reads CASSHAVATTNEKLFF. CDR3 sequence (DNA): TGCGCCAGCAGCCACGCAGTAGCCACAACTAATGAAAAACTGTTTTTT.

The V gene is TRBV2, the J gene TRBJ2-1; TRBD2 is a possible D gene (5 bases). In germline, CDR1 is SNHLY, CDR2 FYNNEI. The V and J ends lost 6 bases and 8 bases respectively, with 11 bases between them. This CDR3 region has 12 residues. This CDR3 reads CASRGDADEQFF. CDR3 nucleotide sequence: TGTGCCAGCAGGGGAGACGCGGATGAGCAGTTCTTC.

V usage is TRBV11-3 and J usage is TRBJ2-1; D is unresolved. Germline V CDR1 and CDR2: SGHNT, YENEEA. The CDR3 is 12 residues long. V was clipped by 7 bases and J by 3 bases, with 7 bases between them. The CDR3 DNA sequence: TGTGCCAGCACCGCGAACTACAATGAGCAGTTCTTC. It codes for CASTANYNEQFF.

V gene TRBV7-2 combines with J gene TRBJ2-3; weak D call: TRBD2 (6 bases). The CDR3 runs to 13 residues. Per germline, CDR1 SGHTA and CDR2 FQGNSA. V shed 5 bases and J shed 6 bases, with 12 bases lying between them. CDR3 loop: CASSPGTLDTQYF. The CDR3 DNA reads TGTGCCAGCAGCCCCGGGACTTTGGATACGCAGTATTTT.

Only one count was recorded for this clone. V usage is TRBV11-2 and J usage is TRBJ2-2; D might be TRBD2 (6 bases). Looked up from germline, CDR1 is SGHAT and CDR2 is FQNNGV. CDR3 length: 15 residues. Trimming took 1 base from V and 1 from J, leaving 7 bases between them. The CDR3 protein is CASSLAGENTGELFF. DNA of the CDR3: TGTGCCAGCAGCTTAGCGGGGGAGAACACCGGGGAGCTGTTTTTT. Drawing the rest from reference TRBV11-2 and TRBJ2-2, the complete variable domain is EAGVAQSPRYKIIEKRQSVAFWCNPISGHATLYWYQQILGQGPKLLIQFQNNGVVDDSQLPKDRFSAERLKGVDSTLKIQPAKLEDSAVYLCASSLAGENTGELFFGEGSRLTVL.

The CDR3 nucleotides read TGTGCATCAGGGACAGAATATAAAAAACTGTTTTTT. This codes for CASGTEYKKLFF. This chain joins TRBV3-1 (or the pseudogene TRBV3-2) and TRBJ1-4; 7 nucleotides line up with TRBD1. Germline V lookup: CDR1 LGHDT, CDR2 YNNKEL (reference sequence). The length of the CDR3 is 12 residues.

The genes are TRBV2 and TRBJ1-2, with 9 bases lining up with TRBD1. The CDR3 is 14 amino acids. After removal of 6 bases from V and 4 bases from J, the junction contained 6 bases not matched to a gene. Germline lookup yields CDR1 SNHLY and CDR2 FYNNEI. The CDR3, as DNA: TGTGCCAGCAGCGGGACAGGGATCCCCTATGGCTACACCTTC. It is translated as CASSGTGIPYGYTF. Combining the CDR3 with reference TRBV2 and TRBJ1-2 gives the whole variable domain EPEVTQTPSHQVTQMGQEVILRCVPISNHLYFYWYRQILGQKVEFLVSFYNNEISEKSEIFDDQFSVERPDGSNFTLKIRSTKLEDSAMYFCASSGTGIPYGYTFGSGTRLTVV.

CDR3 region: CASSGGGWSQPQHF. DNA of the CDR3: TGTGCCAGCAGCGGGGGGGGATGGAGCCAGCCCCAGCATTTT. The chain combines TRBV7-8 with TRBJ1-5, with a tentative D call TRBD1 (5 bases). Trimming removed 5 bases from V and 7 bases from J, with 15 bases in between. The CDR3 runs to 14 residues. The germline V gene has CDR1 SGHVS and CDR2 FQNEAQ.

The CDR3 loop is CASSQRQGIEAFF. The CDR3 nucleotides read TGTGCCAGCAGTCAGAGACAGGGGATTGAAGCTTTCTTT. V is TRBV5-4 and J is TRBJ1-1; 8 nucleotides agree with TRBD1. Per germline, CDR1 SGHNT and CDR2 YYREEE (reference sequence). This CDR3 is built from 13 residues. V was clipped by 5 bases and J by 7 bases; unmatched bases: 7.

The gene calls are TRBV25-1 and TRBJ1-6, with TRBD1 as a possible D gene (6 bases). V was cut by 6 bases and J by 7 bases, with 10 bases left in between. Germline CDR1 reads MGHDK; CDR2 reads SYGVNS. The CDR3 has 13 amino acids. CDR3 bases: TGTGCCAGCAGATGGACAGAGAATTCACCCCTCCACTTT. Amino acid sequence: CASRWTENSPLHF.

The gene calls are TRBV7-2 and TRBJ1-4; 7 bases are shared with TRBD1. The germline V gene has CDR1 SGHTA and CDR2 FQGNSA. V trimming: 5 bases; J trimming: 6 bases; junction bases outside the gene matches: 9. The CDR3 is made up of 15 amino acids. CDR3 region: CASSPQRTGYEKLFF. CDR3 DNA: TGTGCCAGCAGCCCGCAGAGGACAGGTTATGAAAAACTGTTTTTT.

This sequence joins TRBV27 and TRBJ1-1; 7 positions match TRBD1. Germline V gene data show CDR1 as MNHEY and CDR2 as SMNVEV (reference sequence). CDR3 size: 15 residues. V shed 5 bases and J 4 bases; nucleotides not matched to a gene: 10. The CDR3 loop is CASSVAGGRTTEAFF. The CDR3 region has the DNA TGTGCCAGCAGTGTAGCAGGGGGGAGGACCACTGAAGCTTTCTTT.

CDR3 sequence (DNA): TGTGCCACCAGCAGACCCCAGGGAACCTCTAGCACAGATACGCAGTATTTT. The encoded protein is CATSRPQGTSSTDTQYF. The chain has TRBV15 and TRBJ2-3; possibly TRBD1 for D (5 bases). The germline V gene encodes CDR1 LNHNV and CDR2 YYDKDF (reference sequence). The CDR3 is 17 amino acids. Trimming removed 2 bases from V and 0 bases from J, with 15 bases in between.

This chain joins TRBV10-3 and TRBJ1-2; 8 bases map to TRBD1. The CDR3 totals 17 residues. Germline V gene lookup returns CDR1 ENHRY and CDR2 SYGVKD. J lost 0 bases, V lost 8 bases, and 14 bases had no gene match. The CDR3 bases are TGTGCCATCGCCTCAGGACAGGGAGGGGGGACTAACTATGGCTACACCTTC. Protein: CAIASGQGGGTNYGYTF.